This T cell receptor beta chain derives from a study of T-cell memory formation after mild COVID-19. General study findings and limits: From day 15 to 85, contracting clones were balanced between CD4 and CD8, whereas later expanders leaned toward CD4+. Pre-infection memory harbored some responding clones, suggesting cross-reactive memory joined. The CD4+ clones that contracted clustered mainly within CM and EM, and the CD8+ clones concentrated in EMRA.

The trim removed 4 bases at V and 4 bases at J, leaving 3 bases unmatched. The CDR3 runs to 13 residues. This clonotype was picked up a small number of times. No antigen is known for it. TCRdb called the 5' RACE reads again in MiXCR, with one record for every CDR3 protein. The profile shows about 320,000 distinct CDR3 sequences, 14% of them singletons. The clonotype comes from a man aged 18-30 years who had mild COVID-19 (a few samples of this study predate the infection). Cell type and time point are not known. Source material: PBMCs or a T cell subset sorted from them (not recorded which). The chain combines TRBV12-3 or TRBV12-4 with TRBJ1-1; 7 nucleotides align to TRBD1. The CDR3 loop reads CASSYRGRTEAFF. The DNA for the CDR3 is TGTGCCAGCAGTTACAGGGGACGCACTGAAGCTTTCTTT.